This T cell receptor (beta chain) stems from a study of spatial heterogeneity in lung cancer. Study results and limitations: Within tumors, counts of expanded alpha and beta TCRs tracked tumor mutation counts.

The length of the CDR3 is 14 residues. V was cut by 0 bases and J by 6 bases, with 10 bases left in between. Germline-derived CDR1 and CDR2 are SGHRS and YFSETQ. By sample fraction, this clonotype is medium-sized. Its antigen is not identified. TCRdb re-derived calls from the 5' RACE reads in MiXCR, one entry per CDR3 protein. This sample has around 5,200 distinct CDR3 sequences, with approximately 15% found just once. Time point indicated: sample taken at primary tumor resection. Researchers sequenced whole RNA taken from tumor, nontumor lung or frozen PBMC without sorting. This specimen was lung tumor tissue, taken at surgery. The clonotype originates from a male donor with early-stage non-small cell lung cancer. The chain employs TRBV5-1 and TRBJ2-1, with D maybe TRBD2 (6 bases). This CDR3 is CASSLEGRTNEQFF. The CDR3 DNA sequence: TGCGCCAGCAGCTTGGAGGGGAGGACCAATGAGCAGTTCTTC.